This T cell receptor beta chain was sequenced during a study of PD-1 blockade in classical Hodgkin lymphoma. Broader study findings: The study found complete responders had baseline diversity similar to newly diagnosed patients.

Comments on this clone: Its antigen is unknown.

Each patient experienced a relapse that followed autologous stem cell transplantation, and brentuximab vedotin exposure varied. The protocol was immunoSEQ multiplex PCR, while the TCRdb copy is restricted to in-frame clones and leaves out a portion. This table has some 10,000 clones, around 90% appearing once. The length of the CDR3 is 15 residues. The rearrangement joins TRBV21-1 to TRBJ2-3; the table's D call, TRBD1, has no DNA check behind it. TRBV21-1 corresponds to a pseudogene. This TCR came from a human donor with classical Hodgkin lymphoma. The input for sequencing was peripheral blood mononuclear cells (PBMCs), taken at baseline. CDR3 residues: CASSKAANTSDTQYF. In nucleotides, the CDR3 is TGTGCCAGCAGCAAAGCGGCCAACACATCAGATACGCAGTATTTT.